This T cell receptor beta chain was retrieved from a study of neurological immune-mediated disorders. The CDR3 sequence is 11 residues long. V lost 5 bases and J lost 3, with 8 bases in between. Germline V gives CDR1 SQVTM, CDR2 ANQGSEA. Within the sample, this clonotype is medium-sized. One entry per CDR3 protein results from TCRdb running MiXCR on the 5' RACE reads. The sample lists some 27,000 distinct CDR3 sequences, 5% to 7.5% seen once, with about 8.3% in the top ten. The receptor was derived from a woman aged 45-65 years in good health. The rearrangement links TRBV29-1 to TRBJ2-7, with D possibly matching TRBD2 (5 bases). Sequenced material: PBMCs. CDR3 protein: CSVFGGYEQYF. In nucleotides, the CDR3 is TGCAGCGTTTTTGGAGGCTACGAGCAGTACTTC.